These 29 T cell receptor beta chains were all obtained from the same sample, sequenced in a study of blood T cell repertoires in COVID-19. Clones were read by immunoSEQ multiplex PCR, and TCRdb kept only the in-frame ones, dropping some. Of roughly 200,000 clones listed, roughly 89% are singletons. The specimen sequenced was peripheral blood. These receptors came from a middle-aged man with acute or convalescent COVID-19.

The chain combines TRBV9 with TRBJ2-3, with TRBD2 matching over 13 bases. With 2 bases clipped from V and 6 bases from J, the junction kept 9 bases outside the gene matches. CDR3 length: 17 amino acids. Germline assignment: CDR1 SGDLS and CDR2 YYNGEE. CDR3 in amino acids: CASSVGTSGAALDTQYF. The CDR3 nucleotides are TGTGCCAGCAGCGTCGGGACTAGCGGGGCCGCCCTTGATACGCAGTATTTT.

This clone was observed a single time. The V gene is TRBV6-5, the J gene TRBJ2-7; the match to TRBD1 covers 11 bases. V shed 4 bases and J 4 bases; nucleotides not matched to a gene: 3. Per the germline V gene, CDR1 is MNHEY and CDR2 is SVGAGI. The CDR3 contains 14 residues. DNA for the CDR3: TGTGCCAGCAGTTGGGGGACAGGGGGTTACGAGCAGTACTTC. Amino acid sequence: CASSWGTGGYEQYF.

The rearrangement uses TRBV7-3 and TRBJ1-3, with D possibly matching TRBD1 (5 bases). Deletions cut 8 bases from V and 0 bases from J, with 14 bases between. The CDR3 totals 15 residues. Germline values: CDR1 SGHTA, CDR2 FQGTGA. CDR3 in amino acids: CASARDSSSGNTIYF. The CDR3 DNA follows: TGTGCCAGCGCCCGAGACAGTAGCTCTGGAAACACCATATATTTT.

In nucleotides, the CDR3 is TGTGCCAGCAGCCCACCGGGACAGATCTACAATGAGCAGTTCTTC. This gives the protein CASSPPGQIYNEQFF. The chain combines TRBV7-9 with TRBJ2-1, with TRBD1 identical over 7 bases. J was trimmed by 3 bases and V by 5 bases; bases with no gene match: 7. The CDR3 runs to 15 residues. Germline CDR1 and CDR2: SEHNR and FQNEAQ (reference sequence).

This clone was picked up one time. The genes are TRBV3-1 (or the pseudogene TRBV3-2) and TRBJ2-7; TRBD1 is a possible D gene (5 bases). The germline V gene encodes CDR1 LGHDT and CDR2 YNNKEL (reference sequence). V lost 1 base to trimming and J lost 2 bases, with 15 bases between them. The CDR3 extends over 16 amino acids. DNA of the CDR3: TGTGCCAGCAGCCAAGGATGGGGCCAGGTGGCCTACGAGCAGTACTTC. This codes for CASSQGWGQVAYEQYF.

The sample holds one count of this clone. This sequence joins TRBV5-1 and TRBJ1-6; D is perhaps TRBD1 (5 bases). Germline-derived CDR1 and CDR2 are SGHRS and YFSETQ. Trimming cost V 6 bases and J 5 bases, with 12 bases left between them. CDR3 length equals 14 residues. The CDR3 bases are TGCGCCAGCAAACACCAGGGCGATAATTCACCCCTCCACTTT. This sequence encodes CASKHQGDNSPLHF.

The chain is built from TRBV5-5 and TRBJ1-5, with D possibly matching TRBD1 (5 bases). The CDR3 is 13 residues long. From germline, CDR1 is SGHKS and CDR2 YYEKEE (reference sequence). With 4 bases removed from V and 3 bases from J, the gap between germline ends came to 8 bases. The CDR3 spells CASSVTVNQPQHF. The CDR3 DNA sequence: TGTGCCAGCAGCGTGACAGTCAATCAGCCCCAGCATTTT.

The genes are TRBV4-2 and TRBJ2-3; TRBD2 aligns across 10 bases. The CDR3 is made up of 20 amino acids. CDR1 LGHNA and CDR2 YNFKEQ come from the germline V gene. J was trimmed by 1 base and V by 1 base; bases with no gene match: 14. CDR3 amino acids: CASSQAQREGVWTGTDTQYF. CDR3 DNA sequence: TGTGCCAGCAGCCAAGCCCAGCGGGAGGGGGTGTGGACTGGCACAGATACGCAGTATTTT.

J is TRBJ1-5 and V is TRBV27; D gene unclear. The CDR3 is 15 amino acids. With 2 bases removed from V and 0 bases from J, the gap between germline ends came to 8 bases. Germline V lookup: CDR1 MNHEY, CDR2 SMNVEV (reference sequence). This CDR3 reads CASSLLGYSNQPQHF. The CDR3 bases are TGTGCCAGCAGTTTACTAGGTTATAGCAATCAGCCCCAGCATTTT.

This clone was observed a single time. The CDR3 here is CASSLPRGIGRGEKLFF. The CDR3 coding sequence is TGCGCCAGCAGCCTACCACGGGGGATCGGTCGCGGTGAAAAACTGTTTTTT. The rearrangement uses TRBV5-1 and TRBJ1-4; tentatively, D is TRBD1 (5 bases). The CDR3 runs 17 residues. The V gene's germline CDR1 is SGHRS and CDR2 YFSETQ. V lost 4 bases, J lost 7 bases, and 23 bases lay in between. The entire variable domain, with the rest obtained from reference TRBV5-1 and TRBJ1-4, is as follows: KAGVTQTPRYLIKTRGQQVTLSCSPISGHRSVSWYQQTPGQGLQFLFEYFSETQRNKGNFPGRFSGRQFSNSRSEMNVSTLELGDSALYLCASSLPRGIGRGEKLFFGSGTQLSVL.

The chain couples TRBV18 to TRBJ1-1; TRBD1 agrees at 8 bases. Trimming cost V 6 bases and J 5 bases; bases outside gene matches: 8. The germline V gene encodes CDR1 KGHSH and CDR2 LQKENI. This CDR3 region has 14 residues. The CDR3 here is CASSEDRAGTEAFF. CDR3 coding DNA: TGTGCCAGCTCCGAGGACAGGGCGGGGACTGAAGCTTTCTTT.

V and J are TRBV3-1 (or the pseudogene TRBV3-2) and TRBJ1-5; D remains unclear. V was shortened by 0 bases and J by 5 bases, with 17 bases between the two germline ends. The germline CDR1 and CDR2 sequences are LGHDT and YNNKEL (reference sequence). The CDR3 consists of 17 residues. Here the CDR3 reads CASSQDSGSLRYQPQHF. For the CDR3, the DNA is TGTGCCAGCAGCCAAGATAGCGGCAGCCTAAGGTATCAGCCCCAGCATTTT.

The chain carries TRBV3-1 (or the pseudogene TRBV3-2) and TRBJ1-6, with D hard to call. V shed 0 bases and J shed 7 bases, with 13 bases lying between them. CDR3 size: 16 residues. Per germline, CDR1 LGHDT and CDR2 YNNKEL (reference sequence). CDR3 region: CASSQDLSWRNSPLHF. In nucleotides, the CDR3 is TGTGCCAGCAGCCAAGATCTGAGCTGGCGGAATTCACCCCTCCACTTT.

This clone was counted a single time. The CDR3 DNA follows: TGTGCCAGCAGCTTAGATCCAGGGCGGGGCTACGAGCAGTACTTC. This gives the protein CASSLDPGRGYEQYF. The V gene is TRBV7-2, the J gene TRBJ2-7; tentative D call: TRBD2 (6 bases). Germline V gene data show CDR1 as SGHTA and CDR2 as FQGNSA. The CDR3 runs 15 residues. Trimming took off 1 base at V and 3 bases at J, with 13 bases between the two ends.

As concerns this clone: Other DNA sequences from this sample encode an identical CDR3 as well. This chain connects TRBV19 to TRBJ2-7, with 8 bases fitting TRBD1. Losses at the gene ends were 3 bases for V and 4 bases for J; bases not matched to a gene: 2. The CDR3 consists of 13 residues. CDR1 is LNHDA, CDR2 SQIVND, per germline (reference sequence). CDR3 nucleotide sequence: TGTGCCAGTAGTATTGGACAGGGATACGAGCAGTACTTC. Protein sequence: CASSIGQGYEQYF.

This clone was recorded only once. The V gene is TRBV30, the J gene TRBJ1-1; D may be TRBD1 (5 bases). The CDR3 covers 13 residues. Per germline, CDR1 GTSNPN and CDR2 SVGIG (reference sequence). The V gene lost 0 bases and the J gene lost 7 bases, with 12 bases spanning the gap. CDR3 region: CAWSVQGGGEAFF. CDR3 bases: TGTGCCTGGAGTGTGCAGGGAGGAGGTGAAGCTTTCTTT.

This clone has just one count. The J gene is TRBJ2-1, the V gene TRBV7-9; TRBD1 matches 7 bases. The CDR3 spans 12 residues. Germline CDR1 and CDR2: SEHNR and FQNEAQ (reference sequence). V dropped 4 bases and J dropped 8; count of bases not matched to a gene: 2. CDR3 DNA sequence: TGTGCCAGCAGCTCACAGGGGTATGAGCAGTTCTTC. Amino acids: CASSSQGYEQFF.

The chain employs TRBV28 and TRBJ1-4; D is unclear. This CDR3 is 13 amino acids long. The germline gives CDR1 MDHEN, CDR2 SYDVKM. The V end lost 3 bases, the J end lost 4 bases, and 6 bases lay between the germline ends. The CDR3 DNA is TGTGCCAGCAGTTTCCGGTTTAATGAAAAACTGTTTTTT. Translation: CASSFRFNEKLFF.

This clone is a singleton in its sample. The chain couples TRBV9 to TRBJ2-1; D is perhaps TRBD2 (5 bases). Trimming left V 3 bases short and J 5 bases short, with 12 bases between. The CDR3 runs 14 residues. Germline lookup yields CDR1 SGDLS and CDR2 YYNGEE. CDR3 sequence: CASSARLGDNEQFF. CDR3 nucleotide sequence: TGTGCCAGCAGCGCACGCTTGGGAGACAATGAGCAGTTCTTC.

The V gene is TRBV10-1, the J gene TRBJ2-1, with TRBD2 matching 9 bases. V lost 5 bases to trimming and J lost 7 bases; unmatched junction nucleotides: 6. Germline V lookup: CDR1 WNHNN, CDR2 SYGVQD (reference sequence). The CDR3 sequence is 14 residues long. The CDR3 DNA reads TGCGCCAGCAGTAGTGGCGGGGGGGCTAATGAGCAGTTCTTC. It is translated as CASSSGGGANEQFF.

DNA for the CDR3: TGTGCCAGCAGCTTAGCTCAGGGATCCCACGAGCAGTACTTC. It yields the protein CASSLAQGSHEQYF. The V and J genes are TRBV7-8 and TRBJ2-7; the D gene is possibly TRBD1 (5 bases). CDR1 is SGHVS and CDR2 is FQNEAQ in the germline V gene. The CDR3 spans 14 residues. The V end lost 0 bases, the J end lost 5 bases, and 11 bases lay between the germline ends.

The genes are TRBV6-5 and TRBJ2-1, with 9 bases aligning to TRBD2. The CDR3 is 15 amino acids. Germline-derived CDR1 and CDR2 are MNHEY and SVGAGI. Germline trimming cut 5 bases from V and 9 bases from J; bases unmatched to any gene: 11. The CDR3 loop is CASSHPGTSKGEQFF. The CDR3 DNA sequence: TGTGCCAGCAGTCACCCCGGGACTAGCAAGGGTGAGCAGTTCTTC.

The rearrangement uses TRBV4-3 and TRBJ2-5, with TRBD2 matching over 11 bases. Germline CDR1 and CDR2: LGHNA and YSLEER. J was trimmed by 4 bases and V by 4 bases; bases with no gene match: 2. The CDR3 loop spans 14 amino acids. The CDR3 sequence: CASSLSGGAETQYF. In nucleotides, the CDR3 is TGCGCCAGCAGCCTTAGCGGGGGGGCAGAGACCCAGTACTTC.

The chain combines TRBV9 with TRBJ2-3; D is possibly TRBD1 (9 bases). The germline V gene encodes CDR1 SGDLS and CDR2 YYNGEE. CDR3 length equals 23 residues. Trimming took off 4 bases at V and 2 bases at J, with 38 bases between the two ends. Here the CDR3 DNA reads TGTGCCAGCAGCATTTTTACGCCGGGGGGGACAGGGCTTTATAACCCTAACACAGATACGCAGTATTTT. Residues: CASSIFTPGGTGLYNPNTDTQYF.

The rearrangement uses TRBV9 and TRBJ2-7, with 7 bases fitting TRBD1. Unmatched junction bases numbered 12, after V lost 0 bases and J lost 0 bases. Germline V gene data show CDR1 as SGDLS and CDR2 as YYNGEE. The CDR3 consists of 18 residues. CDR3 DNA sequence: TGTGCCAGCAGCGTAGCGGGTACGGATGGGGACAGCTCCTACGAGCAGTACTTC. The encoded protein is CASSVAGTDGDSSYEQYF.

V is TRBV4-2 and J is TRBJ2-7; a possible D gene is TRBD1 (8 bases). In germline, CDR1 is LGHNA, CDR2 YNFKEQ. The CDR3 totals 16 residues. Trimming stripped 0 bases from V and 4 bases from J, with 16 bases between. The DNA of the CDR3 is TGTGCCAGCAGCCAAGATGAAGGACAGGGAGGGTACGAGCAGTACTTC. Translating gives CASSQDEGQGGYEQYF.

The CDR3 DNA reads as TGTGCCAGCAGTTACGGGGGGGGCCCCTACGAGCAGTACTTC. Its protein product is CASSYGGGPYEQYF. This chain joins TRBV6-2 or TRBV6-3 and TRBJ2-7; TRBD2 is a possible D gene (7 bases). CDR1 is MNHEY, CDR2 SVGEGT, per germline. This CDR3 has 14 amino acids. V was shortened by 2 bases and J by 2 bases, with 10 bases between the two germline ends.

The chain combines TRBV4-1 with TRBJ1-4, with D tentatively TRBD1 (5 bases). Trimming removed 5 bases at V and 5 bases at J, with 15 bases between. The CDR3 runs 15 residues. CDR1 is MGHRA and CDR2 is YSYEKL in the germline V gene. The CDR3, as DNA: TGCGCCAGCAGCGTTTTAGGGACTGAGAATGAAAAACTGTTTTTT. Amino acids: CASSVLGTENEKLFF.

This chain links TRBV2 with TRBJ1-3; 11 nucleotides align to TRBD1. There are 17 residues in the CDR3. After removal of 3 bases from V and 0 bases from J, the junction contained 4 bases not matched to a gene. Germline lookup yields CDR1 SNHLY and CDR2 FYNNEI. The CDR3 DNA reads as TGTGCCAGCAGTGAGGGGACAGGGGGAGGCTCTGGAAACACCATATATTTT. Translated: CASSEGTGGGSGNTIYF. Drawing the rest from reference TRBV2 and TRBJ1-3, the complete variable domain is EPEVTQTPSHQVTQMGQEVILRCVPISNHLYFYWYRQILGQKVEFLVSFYNNEISEKSEIFDDQFSVERPDGSNFTLKIRSTKLEDSAMYFCASSEGTGGGSGNTIYFGEGSWLTVV.